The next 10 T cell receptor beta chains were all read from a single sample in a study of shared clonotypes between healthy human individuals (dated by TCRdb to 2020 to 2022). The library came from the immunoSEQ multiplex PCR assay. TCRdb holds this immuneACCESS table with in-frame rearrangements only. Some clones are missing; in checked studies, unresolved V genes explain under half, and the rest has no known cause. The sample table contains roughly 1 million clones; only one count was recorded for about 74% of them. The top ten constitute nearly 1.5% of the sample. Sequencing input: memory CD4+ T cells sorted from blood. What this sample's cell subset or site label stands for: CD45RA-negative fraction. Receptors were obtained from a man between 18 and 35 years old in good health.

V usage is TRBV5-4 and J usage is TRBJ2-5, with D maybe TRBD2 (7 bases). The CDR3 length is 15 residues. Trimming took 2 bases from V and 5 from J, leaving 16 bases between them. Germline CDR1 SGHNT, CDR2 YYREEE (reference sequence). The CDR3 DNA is TGTGCCAGCAGCTTAGGGGGGGGCCTTTCCGAGACCCAGTACTTC. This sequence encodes CASSLGGGLSETQYF. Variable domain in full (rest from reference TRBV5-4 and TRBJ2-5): ETGVTQSPTHLIKTRGQQVTLRCSSQSGHNTVSWYQQALGQGPQFIFQYYREEENGRGNFPPRFSGLQFPNYSSELNVNALELDDSALYLCASSLGGGLSETQYFGPGTRLLVL.

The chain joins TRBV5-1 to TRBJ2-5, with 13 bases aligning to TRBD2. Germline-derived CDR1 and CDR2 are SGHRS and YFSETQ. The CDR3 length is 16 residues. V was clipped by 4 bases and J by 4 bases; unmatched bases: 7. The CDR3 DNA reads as TGCGCCAGCAGCCAGAGGACTAGCGGGAGTTCAGAGACCCAGTACTTC. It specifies CASSQRTSGSSETQYF. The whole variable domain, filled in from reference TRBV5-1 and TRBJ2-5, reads KAGVTQTPRYLIKTRGQQVTLSCSPISGHRSVSWYQQTPGQGLQFLFEYFSETQRNKGNFPGRFSGRQFSNSRSEMNVSTLELGDSALYLCASSQRTSGSSETQYFGPGTRLLVL.

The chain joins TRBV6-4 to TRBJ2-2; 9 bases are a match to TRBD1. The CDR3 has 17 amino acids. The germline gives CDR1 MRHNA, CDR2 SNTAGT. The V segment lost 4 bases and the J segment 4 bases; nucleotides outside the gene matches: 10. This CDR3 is CASSAHPGQGSTGELFF. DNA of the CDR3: TGTGCCAGCAGTGCCCATCCGGGACAGGGCAGCACCGGGGAGCTGTTTTTT.

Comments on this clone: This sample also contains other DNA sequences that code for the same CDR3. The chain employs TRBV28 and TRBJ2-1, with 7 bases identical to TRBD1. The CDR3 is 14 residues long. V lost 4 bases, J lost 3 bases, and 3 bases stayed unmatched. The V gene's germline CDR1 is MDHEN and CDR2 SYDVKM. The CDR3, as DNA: TGTGCCAGCAGTTCGGGACAGAGCTACAATGAGCAGTTCTTC. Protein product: CASSSGQSYNEQFF.

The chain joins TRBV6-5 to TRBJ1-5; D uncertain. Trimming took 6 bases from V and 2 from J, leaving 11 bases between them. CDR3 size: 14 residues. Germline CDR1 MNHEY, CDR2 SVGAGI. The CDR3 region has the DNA TGTGCCAGCAGACCCGACAACGGCAATCAGCCCCAGCATTTT. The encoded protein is CASRPDNGNQPQHF.

The CDR3 sequence is CASSSDRESGYTF. In DNA, the CDR3 is TGTGCCAGCAGTTCGGACAGGGAATCTGGCTACACCTTC. V and J are TRBV6-6 and TRBJ1-2, with TRBD1 identical over 8 bases. CDR3 size: 13 residues. Germline trimming cut 4 bases from V and 7 bases from J; bases unmatched to any gene: 5. Germline CDR1 MNHNY, CDR2 SVGAGI (reference sequence).

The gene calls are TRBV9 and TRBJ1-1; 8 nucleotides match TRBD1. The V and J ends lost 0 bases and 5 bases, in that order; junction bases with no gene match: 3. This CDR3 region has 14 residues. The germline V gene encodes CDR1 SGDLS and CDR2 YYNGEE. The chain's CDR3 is CASSVGQGKTEAFF. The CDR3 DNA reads TGTGCCAGCAGCGTAGGACAGGGGAAAACTGAAGCTTTCTTT.

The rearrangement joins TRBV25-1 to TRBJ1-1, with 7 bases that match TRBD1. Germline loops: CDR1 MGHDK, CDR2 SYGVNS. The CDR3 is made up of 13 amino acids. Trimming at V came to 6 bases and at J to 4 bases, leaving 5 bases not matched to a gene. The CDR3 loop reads CASRKGGGTEAFF. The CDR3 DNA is TGTGCCAGCAGGAAAGGGGGCGGCACTGAAGCTTTCTTT.

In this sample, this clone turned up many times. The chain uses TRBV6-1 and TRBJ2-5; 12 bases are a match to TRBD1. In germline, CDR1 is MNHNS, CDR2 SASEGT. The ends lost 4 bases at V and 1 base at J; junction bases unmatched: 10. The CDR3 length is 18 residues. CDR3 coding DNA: TGTGCCAGCAGTGTTAGGGACAGGGGGCTGATTAGCCAAGAGACCCAGTACTTC. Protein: CASSVRDRGLISQETQYF.

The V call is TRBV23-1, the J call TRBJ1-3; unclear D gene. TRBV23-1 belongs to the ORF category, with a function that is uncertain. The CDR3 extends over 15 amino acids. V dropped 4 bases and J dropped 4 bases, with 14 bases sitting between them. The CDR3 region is CASSPQFRWGNTIYF. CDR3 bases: TGCGCCAGCAGTCCGCAGTTCAGGTGGGGAAACACCATATATTTT.